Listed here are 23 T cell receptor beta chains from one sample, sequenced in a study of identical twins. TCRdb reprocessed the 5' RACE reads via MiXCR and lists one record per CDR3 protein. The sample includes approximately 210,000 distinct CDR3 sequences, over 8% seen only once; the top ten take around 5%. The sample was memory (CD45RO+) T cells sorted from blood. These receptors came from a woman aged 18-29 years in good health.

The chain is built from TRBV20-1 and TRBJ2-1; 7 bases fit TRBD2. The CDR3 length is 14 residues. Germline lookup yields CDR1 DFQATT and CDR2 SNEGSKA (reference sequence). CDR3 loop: CTPAGFGQYNEQFF. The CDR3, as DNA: TGCACACCAGCGGGGTTTGGTCAATACAATGAGCAGTTCTTC.

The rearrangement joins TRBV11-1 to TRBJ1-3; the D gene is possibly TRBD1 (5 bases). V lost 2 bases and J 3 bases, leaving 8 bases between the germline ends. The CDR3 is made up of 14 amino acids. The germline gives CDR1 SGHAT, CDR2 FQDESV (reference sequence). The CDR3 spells CASSLRQNGNTIYF. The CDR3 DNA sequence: TGTGCCAGCAGCTTACGACAGAATGGAAACACCATATATTTT.

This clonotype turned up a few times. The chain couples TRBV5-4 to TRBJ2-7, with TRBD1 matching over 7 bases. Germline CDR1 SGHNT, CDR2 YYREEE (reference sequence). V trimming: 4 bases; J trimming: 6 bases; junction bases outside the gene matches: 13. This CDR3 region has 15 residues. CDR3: CASSPAGTVLSEQYF. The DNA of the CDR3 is TGTGCCAGCAGCCCGGCCGGGACAGTTCTCTCCGAGCAGTACTTC.

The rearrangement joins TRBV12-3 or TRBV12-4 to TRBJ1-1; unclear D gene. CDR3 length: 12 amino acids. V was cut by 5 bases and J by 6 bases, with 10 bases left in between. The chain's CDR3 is CASSPGFAEAFF. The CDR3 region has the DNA TGTGCCAGCAGTCCGGGGTTCGCTGAAGCTTTCTTT.

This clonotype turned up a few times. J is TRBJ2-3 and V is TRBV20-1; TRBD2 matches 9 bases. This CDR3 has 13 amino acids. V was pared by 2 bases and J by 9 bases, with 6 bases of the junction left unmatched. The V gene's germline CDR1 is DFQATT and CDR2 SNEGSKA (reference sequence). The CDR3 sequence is CSARQPLAGTQYF. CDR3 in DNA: TGCAGTGCTAGACAACCCCTAGCGGGGACGCAGTATTTT.

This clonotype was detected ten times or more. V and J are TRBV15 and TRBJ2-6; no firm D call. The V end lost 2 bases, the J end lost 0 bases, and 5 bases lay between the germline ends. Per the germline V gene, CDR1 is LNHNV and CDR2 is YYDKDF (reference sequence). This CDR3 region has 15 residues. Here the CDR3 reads CATSRHDSGANVLTF. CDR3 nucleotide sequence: TGTGCCACCAGCAGACATGACTCTGGGGCCAACGTCCTGACTTTC.

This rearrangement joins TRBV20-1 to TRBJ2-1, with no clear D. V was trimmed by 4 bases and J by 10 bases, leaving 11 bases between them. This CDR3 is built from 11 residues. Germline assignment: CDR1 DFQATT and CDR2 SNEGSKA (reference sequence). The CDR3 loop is CSATPSGEQFF. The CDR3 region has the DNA TGCAGTGCTACGCCTTCCGGAGAGCAGTTCTTC.

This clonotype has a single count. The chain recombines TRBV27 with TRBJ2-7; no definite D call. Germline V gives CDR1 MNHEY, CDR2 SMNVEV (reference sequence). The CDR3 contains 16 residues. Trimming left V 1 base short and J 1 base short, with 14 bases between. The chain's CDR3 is CASSLYPPGPSYEQYF. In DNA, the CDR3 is TGTGCCAGCAGTTTATACCCCCCGGGCCCTTCCTACGAGCAGTACTTC.

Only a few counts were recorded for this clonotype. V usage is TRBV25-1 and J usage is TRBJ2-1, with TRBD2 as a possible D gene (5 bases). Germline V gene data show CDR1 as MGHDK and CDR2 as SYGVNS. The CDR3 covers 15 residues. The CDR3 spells CLSKWKRELGPEQFF. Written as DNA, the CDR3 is TGTCTTAGCAAGTGGAAAAGGGAGTTGGGTCCGGAGCAGTTCTTC.

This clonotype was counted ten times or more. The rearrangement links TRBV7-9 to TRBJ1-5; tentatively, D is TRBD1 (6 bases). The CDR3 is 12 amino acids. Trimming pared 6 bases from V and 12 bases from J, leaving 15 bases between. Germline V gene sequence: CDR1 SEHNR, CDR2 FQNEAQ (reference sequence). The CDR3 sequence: CASREAGDIQHF. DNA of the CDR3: TGTGCCAGCAGGGAGGCGGGGGACATCCAGCATTTT.

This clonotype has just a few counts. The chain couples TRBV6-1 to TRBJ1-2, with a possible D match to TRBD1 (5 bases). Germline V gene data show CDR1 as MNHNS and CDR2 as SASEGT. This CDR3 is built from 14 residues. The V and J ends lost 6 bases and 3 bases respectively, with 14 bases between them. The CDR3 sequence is CASSPGGDYYGYTF. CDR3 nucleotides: TGTGCCAGCAGCCCCGGAGGGGACTACTATGGCTACACCTTC.

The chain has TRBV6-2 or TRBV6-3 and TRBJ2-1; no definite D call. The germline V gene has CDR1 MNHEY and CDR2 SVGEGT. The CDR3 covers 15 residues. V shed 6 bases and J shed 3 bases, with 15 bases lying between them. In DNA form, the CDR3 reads TGTGCCAGCAGGATTACCTACCCCTTCTACAATGAGCAGTTCTTC. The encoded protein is CASRITYPFYNEQFF.

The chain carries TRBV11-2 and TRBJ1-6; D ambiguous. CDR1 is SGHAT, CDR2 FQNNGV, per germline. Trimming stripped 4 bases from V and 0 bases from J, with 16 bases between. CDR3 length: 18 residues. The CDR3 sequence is CASSSPVGGSSYNSPLHF. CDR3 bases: TGTGCCAGCAGCTCCCCCGTGGGCGGGAGCTCCTATAATTCACCCCTCCACTTT.

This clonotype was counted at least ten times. CDR3 amino acids: CASTWDQETQYF. The CDR3 DNA is TGTGCCAGCACCTGGGATCAAGAGACCCAGTACTTC. The rearrangement links TRBV12-3 or TRBV12-4 to TRBJ2-5; no clear D gene. CDR3 length: 12 residues. Trimming cost V 7 bases and J 2 bases, with 8 bases left between them.

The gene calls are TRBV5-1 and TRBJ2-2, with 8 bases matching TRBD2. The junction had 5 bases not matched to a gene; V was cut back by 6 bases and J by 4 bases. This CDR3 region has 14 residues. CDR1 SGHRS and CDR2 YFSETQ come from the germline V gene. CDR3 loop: CASTSGGITGELFF. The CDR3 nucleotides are TGCGCCAGCACCTCGGGAGGGATCACCGGGGAGCTGTTTTTT.

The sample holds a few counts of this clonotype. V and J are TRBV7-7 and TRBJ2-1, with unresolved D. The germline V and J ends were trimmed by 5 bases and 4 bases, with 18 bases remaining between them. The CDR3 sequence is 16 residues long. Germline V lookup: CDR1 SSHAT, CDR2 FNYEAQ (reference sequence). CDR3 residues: CASSPSMSAQYNEQFF. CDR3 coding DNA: TGTGCCAGCAGCCCATCCATGAGCGCTCAATACAATGAGCAGTTCTTC.

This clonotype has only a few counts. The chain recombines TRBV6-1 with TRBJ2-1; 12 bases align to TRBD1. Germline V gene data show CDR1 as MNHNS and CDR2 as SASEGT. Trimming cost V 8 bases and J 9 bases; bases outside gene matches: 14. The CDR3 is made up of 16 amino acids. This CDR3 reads CASASPGQGARGEQFF. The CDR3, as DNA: TGTGCCAGCGCTAGTCCGGGACAGGGGGCGCGGGGTGAGCAGTTCTTC.

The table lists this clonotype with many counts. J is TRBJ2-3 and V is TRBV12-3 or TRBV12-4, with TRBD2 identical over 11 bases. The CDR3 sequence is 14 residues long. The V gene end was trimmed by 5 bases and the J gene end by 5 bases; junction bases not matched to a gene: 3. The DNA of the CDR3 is TGTGCCAGCAGTCTCGGGACTAGCGGAGATACGCAGTATTTT. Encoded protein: CASSLGTSGDTQYF.

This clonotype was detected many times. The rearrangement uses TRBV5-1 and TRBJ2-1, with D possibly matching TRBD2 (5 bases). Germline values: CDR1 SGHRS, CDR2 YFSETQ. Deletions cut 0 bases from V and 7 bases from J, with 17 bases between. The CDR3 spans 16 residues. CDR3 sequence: CASSLEVSGLTNEQFF. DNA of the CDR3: TGCGCCAGCAGCTTGGAGGTCAGCGGTCTGACAAATGAGCAGTTCTTC.

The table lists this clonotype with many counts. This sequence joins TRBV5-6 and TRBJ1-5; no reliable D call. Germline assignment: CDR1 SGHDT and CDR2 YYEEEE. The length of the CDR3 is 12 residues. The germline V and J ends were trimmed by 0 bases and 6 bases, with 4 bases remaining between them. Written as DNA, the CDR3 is TGTGCCAGCAGCTTGGGGTTTCAGCCCCAGCATTTT. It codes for CASSLGFQPQHF.

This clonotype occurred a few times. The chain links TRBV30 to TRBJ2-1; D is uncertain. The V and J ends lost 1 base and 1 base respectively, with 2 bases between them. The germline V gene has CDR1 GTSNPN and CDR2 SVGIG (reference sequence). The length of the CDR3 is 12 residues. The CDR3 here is CAWSGSYNEQFF. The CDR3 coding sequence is TGTGCCTGGAGTGGGTCCTACAATGAGCAGTTCTTC.

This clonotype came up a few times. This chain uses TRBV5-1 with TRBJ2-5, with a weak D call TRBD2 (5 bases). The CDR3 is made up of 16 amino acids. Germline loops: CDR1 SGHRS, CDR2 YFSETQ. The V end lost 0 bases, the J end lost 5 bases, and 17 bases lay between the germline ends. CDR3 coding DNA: TGCGCCAGCAGCTTGGGACTGACTACCCACGGGGAGACCCAGTACTTC. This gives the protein CASSLGLTTHGETQYF.

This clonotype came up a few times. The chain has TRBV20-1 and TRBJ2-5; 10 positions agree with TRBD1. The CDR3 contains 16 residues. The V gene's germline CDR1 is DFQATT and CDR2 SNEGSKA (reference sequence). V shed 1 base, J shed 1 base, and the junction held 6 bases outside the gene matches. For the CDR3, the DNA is TGCAGTGCTAGAGGCGCCGGGACAGGGGTCCAAGAGACCCAGTACTTC. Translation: CSARGAGTGVQETQYF.